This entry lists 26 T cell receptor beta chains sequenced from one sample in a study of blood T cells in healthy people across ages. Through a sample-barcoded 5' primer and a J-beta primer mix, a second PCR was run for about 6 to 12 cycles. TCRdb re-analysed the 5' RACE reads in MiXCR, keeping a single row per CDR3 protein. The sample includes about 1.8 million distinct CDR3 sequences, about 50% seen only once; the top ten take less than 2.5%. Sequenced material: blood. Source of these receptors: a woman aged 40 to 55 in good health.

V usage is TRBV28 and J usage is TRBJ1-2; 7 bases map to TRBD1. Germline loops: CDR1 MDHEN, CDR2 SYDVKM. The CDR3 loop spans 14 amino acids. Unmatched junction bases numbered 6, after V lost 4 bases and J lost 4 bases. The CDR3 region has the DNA TGTGCCAGCAGTTACAGGGGCGAGATCTATGGCTACACCTTC. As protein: CASSYRGEIYGYTF.

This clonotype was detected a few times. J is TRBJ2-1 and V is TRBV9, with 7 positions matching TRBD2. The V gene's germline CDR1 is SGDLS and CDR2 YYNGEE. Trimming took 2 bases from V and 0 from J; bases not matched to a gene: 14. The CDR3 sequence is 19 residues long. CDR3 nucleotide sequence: TGTGCCAGCAGCGTCTCTCCTGGTAGCGGGCTGAGCTCCTACAATGAGCAGTTCTTC. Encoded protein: CASSVSPGSGLSSYNEQFF.

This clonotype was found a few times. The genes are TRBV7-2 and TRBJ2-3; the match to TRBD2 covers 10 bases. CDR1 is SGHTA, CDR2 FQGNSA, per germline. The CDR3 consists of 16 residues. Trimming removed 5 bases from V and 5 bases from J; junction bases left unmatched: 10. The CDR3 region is CASSPILAGQRDTQYF. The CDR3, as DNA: TGTGCCAGCAGCCCCATACTAGCGGGGCAAAGAGATACGCAGTATTTT.

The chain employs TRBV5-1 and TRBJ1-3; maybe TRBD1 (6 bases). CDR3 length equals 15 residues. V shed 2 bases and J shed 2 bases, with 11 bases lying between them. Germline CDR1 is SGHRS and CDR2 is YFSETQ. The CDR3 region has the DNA TGCGCCAGCAGCTTACAGGGAGGACCTGGAAACACCATATATTTT. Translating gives CASSLQGGPGNTIYF. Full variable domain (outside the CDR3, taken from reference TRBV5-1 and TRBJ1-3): KAGVTQTPRYLIKTRGQQVTLSCSPISGHRSVSWYQQTPGQGLQFLFEYFSETQRNKGNFPGRFSGRQFSNSRSEMNVSTLELGDSALYLCASSLQGGPGNTIYFGEGSWLTVV.

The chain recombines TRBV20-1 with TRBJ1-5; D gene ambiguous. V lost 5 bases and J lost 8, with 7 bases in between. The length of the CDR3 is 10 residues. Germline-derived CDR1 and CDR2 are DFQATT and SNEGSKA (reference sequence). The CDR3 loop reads CSAGSKPQHF. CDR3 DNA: TGCAGTGCTGGGTCCAAGCCCCAGCATTTT.

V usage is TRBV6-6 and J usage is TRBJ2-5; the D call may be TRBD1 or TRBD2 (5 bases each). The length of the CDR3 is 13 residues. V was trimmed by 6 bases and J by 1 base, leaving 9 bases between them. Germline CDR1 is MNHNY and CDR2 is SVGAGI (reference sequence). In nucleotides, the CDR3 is TGTGCCAGCAGGAAAGGGACCCAAGAGACCCAGTACTTC. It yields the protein CASRKGTQETQYF.

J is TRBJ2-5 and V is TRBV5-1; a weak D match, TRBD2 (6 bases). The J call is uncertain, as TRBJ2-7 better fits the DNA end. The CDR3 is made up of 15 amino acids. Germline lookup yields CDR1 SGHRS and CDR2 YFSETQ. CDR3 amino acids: CASSWGRTASYEQYF. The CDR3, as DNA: TGCGCCAGCAGCTGGGGGAGGACGGCATCATACGAGCAGTACTTC.

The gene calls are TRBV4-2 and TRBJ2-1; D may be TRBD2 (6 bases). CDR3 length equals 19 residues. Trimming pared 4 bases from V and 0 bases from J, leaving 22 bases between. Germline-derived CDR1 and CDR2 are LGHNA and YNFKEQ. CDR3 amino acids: CASSRPGTFFSGSYNEQFF. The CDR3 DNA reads TGTGCCAGCAGCCGTCCCGGGACTTTTTTTTCGGGCTCCTACAATGAGCAGTTCTTC.

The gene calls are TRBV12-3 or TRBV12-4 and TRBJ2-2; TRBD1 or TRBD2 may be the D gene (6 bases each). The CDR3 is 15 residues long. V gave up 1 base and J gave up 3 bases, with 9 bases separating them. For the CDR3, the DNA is TGTGCCAGCAGTTTAGGGGGGGCAGACACCGGGGAGCTGTTTTTT. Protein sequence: CASSLGGADTGELFF.

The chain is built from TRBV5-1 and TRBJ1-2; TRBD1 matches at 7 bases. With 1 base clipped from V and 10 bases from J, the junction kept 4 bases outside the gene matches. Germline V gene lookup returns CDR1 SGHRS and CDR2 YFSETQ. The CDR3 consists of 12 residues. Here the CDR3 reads CASSLPDRVYTF. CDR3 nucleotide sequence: TGCGCCAGCAGCTTGCCCGACAGGGTCTACACCTTC. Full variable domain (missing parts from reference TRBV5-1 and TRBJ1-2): KAGVTQTPRYLIKTRGQQVTLSCSPISGHRSVSWYQQTPGQGLQFLFEYFSETQRNKGNFPGRFSGRQFSNSRSEMNVSTLELGDSALYLCASSLPDRVYTFGSGTRLTVV.

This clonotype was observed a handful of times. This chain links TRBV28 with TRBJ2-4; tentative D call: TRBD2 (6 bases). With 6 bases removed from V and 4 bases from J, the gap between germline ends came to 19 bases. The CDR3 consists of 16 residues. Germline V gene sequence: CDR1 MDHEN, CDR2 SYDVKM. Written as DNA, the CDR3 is TGTGCCAGCAGCGCACTAATGGCGGAGGGGAAAAACATTCAGTACTTC. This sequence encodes CASSALMAEGKNIQYF.

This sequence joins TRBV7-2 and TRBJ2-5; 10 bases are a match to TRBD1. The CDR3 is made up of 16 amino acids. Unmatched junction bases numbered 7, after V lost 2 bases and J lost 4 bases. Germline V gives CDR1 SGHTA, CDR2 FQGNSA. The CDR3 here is CASSLYGTGVRETQYF. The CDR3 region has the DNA TGTGCCAGCAGCTTATACGGGACAGGGGTTCGAGAGACCCAGTACTTC.

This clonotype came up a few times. Here the CDR3 DNA reads TGCAGTGCTAGAGATCCCATGCGGGCCAGCTCCTACAATGAGCAGTTCTTC. Amino acids: CSARDPMRASSYNEQFF. The V call is TRBV20-1, the J call TRBJ2-1, with a weak D call TRBD2 (5 bases). V was cut by 0 bases and J by 0 bases, with 15 bases left in between. The CDR3 runs 17 residues. Germline-derived CDR1 and CDR2 are DFQATT and SNEGSKA (reference sequence).

DNA of the CDR3: TGCAGCGTTGATTATATGACAGGGCTCCAAGAGACCCAGTACTTC. Residues: CSVDYMTGLQETQYF. The V and J genes are TRBV29-1 and TRBJ2-5; TRBD1 matches at 7 bases. This CDR3 has 15 amino acids. V was pared by 3 bases and J by 1 base, with 8 bases of the junction left unmatched. Germline V gene data show CDR1 as SQVTM and CDR2 as ANQGSEA.

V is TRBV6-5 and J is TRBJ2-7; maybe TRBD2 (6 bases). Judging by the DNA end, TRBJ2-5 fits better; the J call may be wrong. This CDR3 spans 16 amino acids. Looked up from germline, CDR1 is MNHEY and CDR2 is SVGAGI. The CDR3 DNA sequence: TGTGCCAGCAGTTACTGCGGGGACGGGCCCCAAGAGACCCAGTACTTC. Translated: CASSYCGDGPQETQYF.

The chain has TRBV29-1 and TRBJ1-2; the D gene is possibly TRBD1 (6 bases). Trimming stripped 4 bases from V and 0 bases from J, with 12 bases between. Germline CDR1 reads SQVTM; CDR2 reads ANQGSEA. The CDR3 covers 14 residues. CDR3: CSVAGAHTNYGYTF. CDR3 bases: TGCAGCGTTGCGGGGGCGCACACTAACTATGGCTACACCTTC.

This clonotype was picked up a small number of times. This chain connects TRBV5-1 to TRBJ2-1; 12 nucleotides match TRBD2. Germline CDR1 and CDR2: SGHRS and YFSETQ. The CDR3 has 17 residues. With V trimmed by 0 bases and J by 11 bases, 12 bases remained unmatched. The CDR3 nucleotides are TGCGCCAGCAGCTTGGCCCCTAGCGGGGGGGCGGATAAACAGCAGTTCTTC. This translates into CASSLAPSGGADKQQFF.

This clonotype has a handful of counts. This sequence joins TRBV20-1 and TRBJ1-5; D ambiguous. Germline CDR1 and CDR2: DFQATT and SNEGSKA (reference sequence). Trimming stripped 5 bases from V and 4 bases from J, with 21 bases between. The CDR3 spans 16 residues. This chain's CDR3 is CSARRMSGRANQPQHF. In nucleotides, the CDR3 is TGCAGTGCTCGTCGAATGTCGGGAAGGGCGAATCAGCCCCAGCATTTT.

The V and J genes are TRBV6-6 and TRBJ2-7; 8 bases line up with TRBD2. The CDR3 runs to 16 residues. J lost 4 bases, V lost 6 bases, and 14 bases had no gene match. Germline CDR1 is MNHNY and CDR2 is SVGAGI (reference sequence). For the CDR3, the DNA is TGTGCCAGCAGCTCCGCCGGGGGGGGGAATCGGTACGAGCAGTACTTC. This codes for CASSSAGGGNRYEQYF.

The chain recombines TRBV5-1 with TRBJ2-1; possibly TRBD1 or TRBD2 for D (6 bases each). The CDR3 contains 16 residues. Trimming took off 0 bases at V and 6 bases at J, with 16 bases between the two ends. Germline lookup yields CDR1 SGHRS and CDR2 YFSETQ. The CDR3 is CASSLAGATRPNEQFF. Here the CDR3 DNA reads TGCGCCAGCAGCTTGGCGGGGGCAACCCGTCCCAATGAGCAGTTCTTC.

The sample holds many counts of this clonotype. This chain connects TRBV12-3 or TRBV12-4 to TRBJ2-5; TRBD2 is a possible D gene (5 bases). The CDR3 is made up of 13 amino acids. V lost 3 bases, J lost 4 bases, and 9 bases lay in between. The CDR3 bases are TGTGCCAGCAGTTTTTCGGGAACAGAGACCCAGTACTTC. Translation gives CASSFSGTETQYF.

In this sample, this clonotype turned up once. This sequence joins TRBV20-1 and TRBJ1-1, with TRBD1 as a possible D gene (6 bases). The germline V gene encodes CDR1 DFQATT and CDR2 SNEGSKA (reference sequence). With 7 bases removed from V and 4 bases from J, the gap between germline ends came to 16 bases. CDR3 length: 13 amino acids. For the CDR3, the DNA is TGCAGTGGCAGAAGGGGGTCGGGCACTGAAGCTTTCTTT. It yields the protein CSGRRGSGTEAFF.

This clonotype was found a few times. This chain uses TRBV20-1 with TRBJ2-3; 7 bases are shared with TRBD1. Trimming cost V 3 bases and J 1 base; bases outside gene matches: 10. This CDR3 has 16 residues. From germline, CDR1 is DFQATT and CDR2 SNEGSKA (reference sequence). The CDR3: CSASPWDSAGTDTQYF. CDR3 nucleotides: TGCAGTGCTAGCCCCTGGGACAGCGCCGGCACAGATACGCAGTATTTT.

CDR3 amino acids: CATLNRDRGLTGELFF. Written as DNA, the CDR3 is TGTGCCACCTTAAACCGGGACAGGGGGCTTACCGGGGAGCTGTTTTTT. The V and J genes are TRBV28 and TRBJ2-2, with 12 bases aligning to TRBD1. Germline V gene data show CDR1 as MDHEN and CDR2 as SYDVKM. This CDR3 is built from 16 residues. V gave up 10 bases and J gave up 5 bases; unmatched junction bases: 11.

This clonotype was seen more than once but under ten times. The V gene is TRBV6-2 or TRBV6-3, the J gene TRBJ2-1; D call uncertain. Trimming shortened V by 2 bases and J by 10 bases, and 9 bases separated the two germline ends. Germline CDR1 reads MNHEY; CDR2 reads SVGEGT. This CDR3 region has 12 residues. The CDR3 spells CASSYPDGEQFF. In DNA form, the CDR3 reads TGTGCCAGCAGTTACCCGGACGGGGAGCAGTTCTTC.

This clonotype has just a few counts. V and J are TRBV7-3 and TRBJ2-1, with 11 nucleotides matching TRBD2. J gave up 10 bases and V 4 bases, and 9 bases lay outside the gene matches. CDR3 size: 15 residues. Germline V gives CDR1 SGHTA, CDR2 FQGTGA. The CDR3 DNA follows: TGTGCCAGCAGCTCTCTAGCGGGGGGCCCCAGGGAGCAGTTCTTC. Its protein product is CASSSLAGGPREQFF.